This TCR beta chain was retrieved from a study of T cell repertoires in ileal Crohn's disease. About the research overall: Median disease duration was around eight years; about 35% smoked at surgery. Thiopurines (around eleven) or anti-TNF agents (around 17) were given postoperatively to about half.

Study conclusions and caveats: Clonality above 26.8% at surgery always came with endoscopic recurrence.

In regard to this clone: Its antigen is undetermined.

The CDR3 extends over 13 amino acids. V was pared by 8 bases and J by 2 bases, with 12 bases between. Germline values: CDR1 PRHDT, CDR2 FYEKMQ (reference sequence). The data were produced by immunoSEQ multiplex PCR, yet TCRdb's version contains in-frame clones alone and is incomplete. The sample holds about 8,400 clones, roughly 96% seen once. What was sequenced was ileal tissue. The origin of this receptor is an adult with Crohn's disease. The chain carries TRBV13 and TRBJ1-2; D might be TRBD1 (6 bases). Here the CDR3 DNA reads TGTGCCAGCTCAGGGGCCCGAAACTATGGCTACACCTTC. Residues: CASSGARNYGYTF.